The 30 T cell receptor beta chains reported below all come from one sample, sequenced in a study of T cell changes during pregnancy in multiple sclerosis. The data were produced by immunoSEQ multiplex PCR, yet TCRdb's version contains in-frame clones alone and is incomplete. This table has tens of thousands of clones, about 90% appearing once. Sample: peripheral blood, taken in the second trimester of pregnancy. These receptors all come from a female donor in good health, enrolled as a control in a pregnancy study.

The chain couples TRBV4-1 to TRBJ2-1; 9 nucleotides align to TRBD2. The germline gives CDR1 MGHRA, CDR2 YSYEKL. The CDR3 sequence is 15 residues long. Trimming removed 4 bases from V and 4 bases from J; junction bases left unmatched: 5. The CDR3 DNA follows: TGCGCCAGCAGCCTAGCGGGAGTGCGGTACAATGAGCAGTTCTTC. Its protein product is CASSLAGVRYNEQFF.

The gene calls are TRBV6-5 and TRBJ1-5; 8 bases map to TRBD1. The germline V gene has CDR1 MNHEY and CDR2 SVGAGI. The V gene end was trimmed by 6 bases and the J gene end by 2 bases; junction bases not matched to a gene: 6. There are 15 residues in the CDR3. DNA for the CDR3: TGTGCCAGCAGCCCAGACAGGGGTGGCAATCAGCCCCAGCATTTT. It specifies CASSPDRGGNQPQHF.

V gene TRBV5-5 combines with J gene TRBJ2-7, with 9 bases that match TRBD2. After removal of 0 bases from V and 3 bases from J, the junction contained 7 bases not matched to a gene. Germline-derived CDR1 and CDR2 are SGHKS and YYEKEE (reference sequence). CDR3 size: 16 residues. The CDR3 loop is CASSLDERGAFYEQYF. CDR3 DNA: TGTGCCAGCAGCTTGGATGAGCGGGGGGCCTTCTACGAGCAGTACTTC.

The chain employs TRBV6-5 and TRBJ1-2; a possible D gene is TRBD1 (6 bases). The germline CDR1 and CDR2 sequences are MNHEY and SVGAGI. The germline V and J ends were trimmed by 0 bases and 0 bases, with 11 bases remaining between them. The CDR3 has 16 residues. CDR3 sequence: CASSYSNRATNYGYTF. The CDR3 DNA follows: TGTGCCAGCAGTTACTCTAACAGGGCGACTAACTATGGCTACACCTTC.

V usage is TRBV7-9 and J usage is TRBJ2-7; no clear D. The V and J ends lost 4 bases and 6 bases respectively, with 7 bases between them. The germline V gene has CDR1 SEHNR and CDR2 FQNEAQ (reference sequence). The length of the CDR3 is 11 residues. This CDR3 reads CASSSRSEQYF. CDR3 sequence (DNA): TGTGCCAGCAGCTCAAGGAGCGAGCAGTACTTC.

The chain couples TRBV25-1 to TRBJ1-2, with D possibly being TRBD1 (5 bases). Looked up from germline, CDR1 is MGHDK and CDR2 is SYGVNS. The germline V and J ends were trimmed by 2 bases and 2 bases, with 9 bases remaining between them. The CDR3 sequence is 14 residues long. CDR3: CASSERGRNYGYTF. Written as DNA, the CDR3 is TGTGCCAGCAGTGAAAGGGGTAGGAACTATGGCTACACCTTC.

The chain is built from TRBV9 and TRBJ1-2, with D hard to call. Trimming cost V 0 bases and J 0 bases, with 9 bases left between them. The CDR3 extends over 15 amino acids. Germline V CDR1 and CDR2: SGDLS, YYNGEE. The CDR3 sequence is CASSVAQTPNYGYTF. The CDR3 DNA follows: TGTGCCAGCAGCGTAGCCCAGACACCTAACTATGGCTACACCTTC.

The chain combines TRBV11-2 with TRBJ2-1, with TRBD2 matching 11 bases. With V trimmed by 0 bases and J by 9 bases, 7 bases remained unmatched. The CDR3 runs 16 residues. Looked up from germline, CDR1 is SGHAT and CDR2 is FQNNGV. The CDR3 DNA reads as TGTGCCAGCAGCTTAGAATGGCTAGCGGGGGGCAGTGAGCAGTTCTTC. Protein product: CASSLEWLAGGSEQFF.

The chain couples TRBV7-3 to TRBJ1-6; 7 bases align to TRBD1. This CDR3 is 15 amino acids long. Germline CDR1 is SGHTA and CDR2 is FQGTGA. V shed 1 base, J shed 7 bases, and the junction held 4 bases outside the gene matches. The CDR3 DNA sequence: TGTGCCAGCAGCTTAAACAGGGGAGGCAATTCACCCCTCCACTTT. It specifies CASSLNRGGNSPLHF.

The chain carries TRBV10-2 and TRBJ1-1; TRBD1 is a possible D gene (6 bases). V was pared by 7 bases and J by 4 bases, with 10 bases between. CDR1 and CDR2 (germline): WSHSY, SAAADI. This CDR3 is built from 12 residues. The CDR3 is CASKQGGTEAFF. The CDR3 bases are TGCGCCAGCAAACAGGGTGGCACTGAAGCTTTCTTT.

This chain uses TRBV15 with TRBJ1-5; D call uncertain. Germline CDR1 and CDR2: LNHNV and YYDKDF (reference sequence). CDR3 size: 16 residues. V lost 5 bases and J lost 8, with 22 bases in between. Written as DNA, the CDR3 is TGTGCCACCAGCGCTCGCCGCGGACTCCGGAGGGAGCCCCAGCATTTT. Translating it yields CATSARRGLRREPQHF.

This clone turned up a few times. CDR3: CTTRLNEGEAFF. Written as DNA, the CDR3 is TGTACAACGAGGCTCAATGAGGGTGAAGCTTTCTTT. V usage is TRBV28 and J usage is TRBJ1-1; D not certain. CDR1 is MDHEN and CDR2 is SYDVKM in the germline V gene. CDR3 length equals 12 residues.

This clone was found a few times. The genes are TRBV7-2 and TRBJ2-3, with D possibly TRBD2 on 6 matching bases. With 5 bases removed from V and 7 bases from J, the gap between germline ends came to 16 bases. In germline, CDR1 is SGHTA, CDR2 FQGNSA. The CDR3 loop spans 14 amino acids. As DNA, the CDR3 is TGTGCCAGCAGCCCGGGAGCGGGTTGGAATACGCAGTATTTT. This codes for CASSPGAGWNTQYF.

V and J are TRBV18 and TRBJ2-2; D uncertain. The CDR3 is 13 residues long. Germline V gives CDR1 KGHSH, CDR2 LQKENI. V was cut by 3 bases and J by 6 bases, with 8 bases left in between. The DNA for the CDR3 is TGTGCCAGCTCACCCATAGTCTCCGGGGAGCTGTTTTTT. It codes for CASSPIVSGELFF.

The CDR3 spells CASSARGLAGVHEQFF. CDR3 coding DNA: TGTGCCAGCAGCGCCAGAGGACTAGCGGGAGTGCATGAGCAGTTCTTC. This chain connects TRBV9 to TRBJ2-1; 13 nucleotides align to TRBD2. V was pared by 3 bases and J by 8 bases, with 8 bases of the junction left unmatched. The CDR3 runs to 16 residues. Germline-derived CDR1 and CDR2 are SGDLS and YYNGEE.

The CDR3 nucleotides are TGCAGTGCTAGAGATATGACAGAGCAGTACTTC. This sequence encodes CSARDMTEQYF. The V gene is TRBV20-1, the J gene TRBJ2-7; D call uncertain. The V end lost 0 bases, the J end lost 7 bases, and 7 bases lay between the germline ends. This CDR3 comprises 11 residues. The germline CDR1 and CDR2 sequences are DFQATT and SNEGSKA (reference sequence).

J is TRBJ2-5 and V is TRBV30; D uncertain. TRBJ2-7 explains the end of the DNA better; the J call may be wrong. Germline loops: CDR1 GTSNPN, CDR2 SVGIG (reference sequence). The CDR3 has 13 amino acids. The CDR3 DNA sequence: TGTGCCTGGGACCTAGGCGGTGGCTACGAGCAGTACTTC. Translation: CAWDLGGGYEQYF.

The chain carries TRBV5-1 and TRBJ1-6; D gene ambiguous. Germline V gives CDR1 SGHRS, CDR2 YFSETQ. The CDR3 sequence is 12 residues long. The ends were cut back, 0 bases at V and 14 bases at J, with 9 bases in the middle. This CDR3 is CASSLEAGTLHF. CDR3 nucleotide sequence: TGCGCCAGCAGCTTGGAAGCTGGTACCCTCCACTTT. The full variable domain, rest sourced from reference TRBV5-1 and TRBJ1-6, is KAGVTQTPRYLIKTRGQQVTLSCSPISGHRSVSWYQQTPGQGLQFLFEYFSETQRNKGNFPGRFSGRQFSNSRSEMNVSTLELGDSALYLCASSLEAGTLHFGNGTRLTVT.

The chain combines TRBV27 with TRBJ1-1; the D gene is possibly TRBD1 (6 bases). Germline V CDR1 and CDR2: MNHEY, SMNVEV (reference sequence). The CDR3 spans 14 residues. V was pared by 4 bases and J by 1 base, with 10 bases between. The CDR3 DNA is TGTGCCAGCAGTTCGCCGGACAGGAACACTGAAGCTTTCTTT. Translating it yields CASSSPDRNTEAFF.

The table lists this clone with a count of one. The CDR3 nucleotides are TGTGCCAGCAAACGAGGGACTCGGGAGACCCAGTACTTC. Its protein is CASKRGTRETQYF. The chain links TRBV6-5 to TRBJ2-5, with D possibly being TRBD2 (6 bases). V was shortened by 7 bases and J by 5 bases, with 14 bases between the two germline ends. This CDR3 contains 13 residues. Germline CDR1 and CDR2: MNHEY and SVGAGI.

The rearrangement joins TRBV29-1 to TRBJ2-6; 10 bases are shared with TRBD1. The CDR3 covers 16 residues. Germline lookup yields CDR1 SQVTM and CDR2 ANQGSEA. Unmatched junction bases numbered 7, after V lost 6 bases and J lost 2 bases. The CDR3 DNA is TGCAGCGTCTCCCGGACAGGGGGGGCTGGGGCCAACGTCCTGACTTTC. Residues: CSVSRTGGAGANVLTF. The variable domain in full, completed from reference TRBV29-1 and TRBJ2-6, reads SAVISQKPSRDICQRGTSLTIQCQVDSQVTMMFWYRQQPGQSLTLIATANQGSEATYESGFVIDKFPISRPNLTFSTLTVSNMSPEDSSIYLCSVSRTGGAGANVLTFGAGSRLTVL.

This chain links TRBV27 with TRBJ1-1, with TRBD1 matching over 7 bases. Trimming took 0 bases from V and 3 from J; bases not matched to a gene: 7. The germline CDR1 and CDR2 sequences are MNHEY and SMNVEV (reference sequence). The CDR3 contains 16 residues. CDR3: CASSLSGRQGDTEAFF. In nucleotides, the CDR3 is TGTGCCAGCAGTTTATCGGGGAGACAGGGAGACACTGAAGCTTTCTTT.

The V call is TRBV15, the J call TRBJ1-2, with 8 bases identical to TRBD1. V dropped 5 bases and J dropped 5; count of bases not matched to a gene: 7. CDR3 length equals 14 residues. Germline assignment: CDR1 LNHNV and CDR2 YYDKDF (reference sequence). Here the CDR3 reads CATSPRTGKYGYTF. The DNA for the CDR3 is TGTGCCACCAGCCCTAGGACAGGGAAGTATGGCTACACCTTC.

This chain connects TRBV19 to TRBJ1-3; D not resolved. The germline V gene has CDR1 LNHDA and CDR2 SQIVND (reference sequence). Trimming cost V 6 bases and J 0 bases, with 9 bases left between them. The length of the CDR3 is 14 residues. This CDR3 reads CASRSQSSGNTIYF. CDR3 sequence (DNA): TGTGCCAGTAGGTCACAGAGCTCTGGAAACACCATATATTTT.

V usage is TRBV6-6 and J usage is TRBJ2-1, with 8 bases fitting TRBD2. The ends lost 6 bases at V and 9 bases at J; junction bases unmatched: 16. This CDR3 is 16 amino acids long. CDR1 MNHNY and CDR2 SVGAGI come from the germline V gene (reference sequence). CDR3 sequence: CASSRYGSSGGSEQFF. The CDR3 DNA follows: TGTGCCAGCAGCCGTTATGGGTCAAGCGGGGGATCTGAGCAGTTCTTC.

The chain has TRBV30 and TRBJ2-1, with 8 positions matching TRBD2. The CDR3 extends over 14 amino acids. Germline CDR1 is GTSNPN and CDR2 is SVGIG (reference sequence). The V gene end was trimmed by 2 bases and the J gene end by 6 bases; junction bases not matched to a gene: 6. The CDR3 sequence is CAWSTPTSGNEQFF. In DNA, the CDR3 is TGTGCCTGGAGTACTCCAACTAGCGGCAATGAGCAGTTCTTC.

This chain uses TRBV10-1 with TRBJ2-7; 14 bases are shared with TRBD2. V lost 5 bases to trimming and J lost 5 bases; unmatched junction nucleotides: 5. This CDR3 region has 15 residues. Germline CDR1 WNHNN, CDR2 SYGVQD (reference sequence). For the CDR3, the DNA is TGCGCCAGCAGTCTAATGACTAGCGGGAGGGACGAGCAGTACTTC. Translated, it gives CASSLMTSGRDEQYF.

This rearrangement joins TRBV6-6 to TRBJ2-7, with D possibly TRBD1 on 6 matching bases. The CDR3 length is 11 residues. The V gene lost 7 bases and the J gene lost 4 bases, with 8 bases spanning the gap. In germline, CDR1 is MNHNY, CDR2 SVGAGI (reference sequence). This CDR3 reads CASNGQYEQYF. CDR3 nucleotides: TGTGCCAGCAACGGACAGTACGAGCAGTACTTC.

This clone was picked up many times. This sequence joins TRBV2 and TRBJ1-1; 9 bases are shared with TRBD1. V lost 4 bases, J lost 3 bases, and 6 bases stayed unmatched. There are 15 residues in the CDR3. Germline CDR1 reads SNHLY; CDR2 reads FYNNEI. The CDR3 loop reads CASSAITGGYTEAFF. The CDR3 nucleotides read TGTGCCAGCAGTGCCATAACAGGGGGCTACACTGAAGCTTTCTTT. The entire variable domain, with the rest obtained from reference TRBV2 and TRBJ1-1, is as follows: EPEVTQTPSHQVTQMGQEVILRCVPISNHLYFYWYRQILGQKVEFLVSFYNNEISEKSEIFDDQFSVERPDGSNFTLKIRSTKLEDSAMYFCASSAITGGYTEAFFGQGTRLTVV.

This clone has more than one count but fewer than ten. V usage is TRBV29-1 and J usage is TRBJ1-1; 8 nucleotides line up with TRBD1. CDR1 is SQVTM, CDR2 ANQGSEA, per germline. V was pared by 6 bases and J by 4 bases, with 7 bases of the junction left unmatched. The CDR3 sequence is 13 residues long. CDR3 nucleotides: TGCAGCGTCACCCGAGGACAGGGCACTGAAGCTTTCTTT. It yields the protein CSVTRGQGTEAFF.